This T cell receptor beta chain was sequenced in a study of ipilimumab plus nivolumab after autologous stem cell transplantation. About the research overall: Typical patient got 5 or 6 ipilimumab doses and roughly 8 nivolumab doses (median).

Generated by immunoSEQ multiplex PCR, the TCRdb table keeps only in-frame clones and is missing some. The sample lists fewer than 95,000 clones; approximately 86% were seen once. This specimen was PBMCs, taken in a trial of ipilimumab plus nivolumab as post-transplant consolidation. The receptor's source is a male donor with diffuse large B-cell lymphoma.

Here the CDR3 DNA reads TGTGCCAGCAGCCAAGATTTACAGTCAGCGGGGGGGCAAGAAACGCAGTATTTT. It yields the protein CASSQDLQSAGGQETQYF. The rearrangement links TRBV4-2 to TRBJ2-3; TRBD2 matches at 10 bases. Per the germline V gene, CDR1 is LGHNA and CDR2 is YNFKEQ. The CDR3 has 18 residues. V lost 0 bases to trimming and J lost 9 bases; unmatched junction nucleotides: 15.